One sample yielded the 14 T cell receptor beta chains listed below, sequenced in a study of sequential checkpoint blockade in melanoma. As for treatment: randomized to nivolumab then ipilimumab (arm A) or the reverse (arm B). Sequenced by immunoSEQ multiplex PCR; TCRdb stores in-frame clones only, minus some. Of 25,000 to 30,000 clones in the sample, 83% were seen once. Sequencing was performed on CD8+ T cells sorted from blood (inferred from file names), taken from a patient given nivolumab and ipilimumab in sequence. The receptors here all came from a human donor with melanoma.

This chain links TRBV27 with TRBJ2-7, with D perhaps matching TRBD2 (6 bases). V shed 6 bases and J shed 7 bases, with 13 bases lying between them. This CDR3 spans 12 amino acids. CDR1 MNHEY and CDR2 SMNVEV come from the germline V gene (reference sequence). CDR3 protein: CASRPGLSEQYF. The CDR3, as DNA: TGTGCCAGCAGGCCGGGACTGTCAGAGCAGTACTTC.

The rearrangement links TRBV4-1 to TRBJ2-3; TRBD1 matches 9 bases. The J segment lost 1 base and the V segment lost 2 bases, leaving 4 bases of the junction unmatched. Germline V gene sequence: CDR1 MGHRA, CDR2 YSYEKL. This CDR3 spans 16 amino acids. The CDR3 bases are TGCGCCAGCAGCCAAAGCCGGGACAGGGGCACAGATACGCAGTATTTT. It is translated as CASSQSRDRGTDTQYF.

The V and J genes are TRBV21-1 and TRBJ2-7; the D call of TRBD2 is as the table states it, not checked on the DNA. TRBV21-1 is a pseudogene locus. The CDR3 covers 15 residues. The CDR3 region has the DNA TGTGCCAGCAGCAAACACCCGTTTAGCTCCTACGAGCAGTACTTC. As protein: CASSKHPFSSYEQYF.

The chain employs TRBV19 and TRBJ2-3; 13 nucleotides line up with TRBD2. This CDR3 spans 17 amino acids. J was trimmed by 4 bases and V by 7 bases; bases with no gene match: 11. Germline CDR1 is LNHDA and CDR2 is SQIVND (reference sequence). CDR3 in DNA: TGTGCCAGTACAAGGACTAGCGGGAGTTATTGGTCAGATACGCAGTATTTT. Translating gives CASTRTSGSYWSDTQYF. Combining the CDR3 with reference TRBV19 and TRBJ2-3 gives the whole variable domain DGGITQSPKYLFRKEGQNVTLSCEQNLNHDAMYWYRQDPGQGLRLIYYSQIVNDFQKGDIAEGYSVSREKKESFPLTVTSAQKNPTAFYLCASTRTSGSYWSDTQYFGPGTRLTVL.

The chain couples TRBV19 to TRBJ2-7; D perhaps matches TRBD1 (5 bases). The germline gives CDR1 LNHDA, CDR2 SQIVND (reference sequence). Trimming took off 9 bases at V and 2 bases at J, with 17 bases between the two ends. CDR3 length: 14 residues. CDR3 loop: CASSLGQFAYEQYF. Written as DNA, the CDR3 is TGTGCCAGCTCCCTGGGGCAGTTCGCCTACGAGCAGTACTTC.

This sequence joins TRBV7-9 and TRBJ2-4; 7 bases map to TRBD2. This CDR3 has 15 amino acids. Germline loops: CDR1 SEHNR, CDR2 FQNEAQ (reference sequence). V trimming: 3 bases; J trimming: 0 bases; junction bases outside the gene matches: 2. The chain's CDR3 is CASSFGGLAKNIQYF. In DNA form, the CDR3 reads TGTGCCAGCAGCTTCGGGGGGTTAGCCAAAAACATTCAGTACTTC. Full variable domain (remainder filled in from reference TRBV7-9 and TRBJ2-4): DTGVSQNPRHKITKRGQNVTFRCDPISEHNRLYWYRQTLGQGPEFLTYFQNEAQLEKSRLLSDRFSAERPKGSFSTLEIQRTEQGDSAMYLCASSFGGLAKNIQYFGAGTRLSVL.

V and J are TRBV28 and TRBJ2-1, with D maybe TRBD2 (5 bases). The V gene lost 4 bases and the J gene lost 15 bases, with 19 bases spanning the gap. Germline assignment: CDR1 MDHEN and CDR2 SYDVKM. This CDR3 region has 13 residues. CDR3 protein: CASSSPRTRRAFF. CDR3 in DNA: TGTGCCAGCAGTTCCCCTCGGACCCGGCGGGCGTTCTTC.

The chain joins TRBV4-2 to TRBJ1-2; 9 positions agree with TRBD1. The CDR3 contains 12 residues. The V segment lost 4 bases and the J segment 6 bases; nucleotides outside the gene matches: 0. Germline V gene sequence: CDR1 LGHNA, CDR2 YNFKEQ. The CDR3 DNA sequence: TGTGCCAGCAGCCGGGACAGGGATGGCTACACCTTC. Protein product: CASSRDRDGYTF.

The chain carries TRBV27 and TRBJ1-5; D not resolved. CDR1 MNHEY and CDR2 SMNVEV come from the germline V gene (reference sequence). CDR3 size: 13 residues. V lost 6 bases to trimming and J lost 7 bases, with 13 bases between them. CDR3 coding DNA: TGTGCCAGCAGCCCCACTGGCGGGCAGCCCCAGCATTTT. Encoded protein: CASSPTGGQPQHF.

V is TRBV9 and J is TRBJ1-1; perhaps TRBD1 as D (5 bases). In germline, CDR1 is SGDLS, CDR2 YYNGEE. The CDR3 has 13 residues. V was pared by 0 bases and J by 7 bases, with 10 bases between. CDR3 in amino acids: CASSVGQGGEAFF. The CDR3 nucleotides are TGTGCCAGCAGCGTAGGCCAGGGTGGTGAAGCTTTCTTT.

The CDR3 loop reads CASSKLKRTDTQYF. In DNA, the CDR3 is TGTGCCAGCAGTAAGCTTAAGCGCACAGATACGCAGTATTTT. The chain couples TRBV28 to TRBJ2-3; D not resolved. The CDR3 covers 14 residues. V was shortened by 5 bases and J by 1 base, with 10 bases between the two germline ends. Per the germline V gene, CDR1 is MDHEN and CDR2 is SYDVKM.

DNA for the CDR3: TGTGCCAGCAGCGTAGGGGAGCCCGCCGACGAGCAGTACTTC. Translation gives CASSVGEPADEQYF. The V and J genes are TRBV9 and TRBJ2-7, with a tentative D call TRBD2 (5 bases). The CDR3 has 14 amino acids. The V gene lost 0 bases and the J gene lost 5 bases, with 12 bases spanning the gap. Germline CDR1 SGDLS, CDR2 YYNGEE.

V is TRBV19 and J is TRBJ1-1; D perhaps matches TRBD1 (5 bases). The V and J ends lost 2 bases and 0 bases respectively, with 7 bases between them. Germline values: CDR1 LNHDA, CDR2 SQIVND (reference sequence). This CDR3 is 14 amino acids long. DNA for the CDR3: TGTGCCAGTAGTATACAGGGTATGAACACTGAAGCTTTCTTT. Protein product: CASSIQGMNTEAFF. Filled out from reference TRBV19 and TRBJ1-1, the complete variable domain reads DGGITQSPKYLFRKEGQNVTLSCEQNLNHDAMYWYRQDPGQGLRLIYYSQIVNDFQKGDIAEGYSVSREKKESFPLTVTSAQKNPTAFYLCASSIQGMNTEAFFGQGTRLTVV.

The chain recombines TRBV9 with TRBJ2-1; TRBD2 matches 9 bases. This CDR3 comprises 17 residues. V lost 4 bases and J lost 0; bases outside the gene matches: 8. Germline V gives CDR1 SGDLS, CDR2 YYNGEE. The CDR3 spells CASSPHATSGSYNEQFF. CDR3 bases: TGTGCCAGCAGCCCGCACGCGACTAGCGGCTCCTACAATGAGCAGTTCTTC.